The present T cell receptor beta chain was sequenced within a study of T cells in localized non-small cell lung cancer. Study-wide points: Uninvolved neighboring lung showed the greatest T cell clonality, exceeding tumor. Longer overall survival associated with higher blood T cell density; shorter survival with higher adjacent-lung clonality. Adjacent lung exhibited a median of around 60 among the 100 most abundant tumor clones.

A word on this clone: Antigen unknown.

Produced via immunoSEQ multiplex PCR; TCRdb's table is partial and in-frame only. Counted here are tens of thousands of clones, around 90% occurring once; the ten biggest clones make up about 4.4%. CDR3 length: 13 residues. V was pared by 4 bases and J by 1 base, with 2 bases of the junction left unmatched. Looked up from germline, CDR1 is SGHRS and CDR2 is YFSETQ. The origin of this receptor is a female donor at least 60 years old with stage II squamous cell lung carcinoma. Sequences were derived from peripheral blood, sampled before any cancer treatment. The chain is built from TRBV5-1 and TRBJ2-7; 7 bases are shared with TRBD2. The CDR3: CASSTAGSYEQYF. CDR3 coding DNA: TGCGCCAGCAGCACAGCGGGGTCCTACGAGCAGTACTTC.